This T cell receptor (beta chain) appears in the sequencing data of a study of shared T cell receptors in the human thymus (dated by TCRdb to the early 2020s). Turning to the overall study: The study examined how self-reactive, shared T-cell receptor alpha chains are generated in the human thymus.

The method was the immunoSEQ multiplex PCR assay. What TCRdb holds here is the immuneACCESS table cut down to in-frame rearrangements. Part of the clones is not present; checked against another copy, under half of the missing clones reflect an unresolved V gene, and the others are unexplained. Within this sample are 540,000 or so clones, with approximately 80% of them counted one time only. The top ten constitute more than 0.01% of the sample. A word on this clone: Its antigen is currently not known. No per-base quality is available; no much larger clone lies one base away.

The CDR3 contains 13 residues, cysteine and phenylalanine counted. Here the CDR3 DNA is all that survives: 39 bases in frame from base 1. From a lookup of the germline V gene, CDR1 and CDR2 are KGHSH and LQKENI. A distance of 11 bases separates the germline ends of V and J, which lose 4 bases and 4 bases respectively. The same data also went into a second study, on human thymus T cells. In that second paper, the authors write: The donors were immunologically healthy infants in Finland who had open corrective cardiac surgery for congenital heart defects. Thymus tissue was collected as surgical resects that were removed during corrective cardiac surgery. Both the thymic and the peripheral blood repertoires appeared to show biased V and J gene segment usage. The related research reported highly overlapping thymic TCR repertoires among unrelated individuals. The study used under 10 infant thymus samples plus four related peripheral blood samples to characterize TCR alpha and beta repertoires. Donor ages ranging from about 7 to 244 days were recorded, and 5 to 7 male and a couple of female infants were included in the cohort. After being mechanically released from the tissue, thymocytes were kept at -70 degrees C in pellets of about 9-32 million cells. A QIAsymphony instrument was used to extract genomic DNA from the frozen cell pellets. The immunoSEQ multiplex PCR assay was used to amplify the TCRB and TCRAD loci from a standardized quantity of quality-controlled genomic DNA. The amplicons covered the V(D)J region and were long enough to include the CDR3 and to identify the V and J genes. The amplicons were sequenced on an Illumina platform via the commercial immunoSEQ service. Corrections for primer bias and sequencing errors followed previously described methods, while TCRAD and TCRB definitions were based on the IMGT database. Analysis of the repertoires was done with immunoSEQ Analyzer 3.0 and VDJTools and included basic statistics, V/J segment usage, diversity estimates, rarefaction and pairwise overlap. To estimate diversity, the Chao1, ChaoE, Efron-Thisted, Shannon and inverse Simpson indices were applied, and diversity was also estimated on datasets down-sampled to the smallest sample. Repertoire overlap was assessed by strict matching of CDR3 nucleotide sequence, V gene and J gene, and clustering was done by Jaccard-based multidimensional scaling. Thymus samples yielded on average around 850,000 unique TCRB clonotypes, compared with roughly 92,000 from blood samples.

This sequence originates from a boy in the first two years of life with a congenital heart defect. Donor details come from another sample of the same person, matched by shared clones. The V and J genes are TRBV18 and TRBJ2-7; 5 matching bases give a weak D call of TRBD1. The sample was thymocytes. At the DNA level, the sequence is TGTGCCAGCTCACGGGGCTCCCAGTACGAGCAGTACTTC. This codes for CASSRGSQYEQYF. With the portions outside the CDR3 filled from the reference TRBV18 and TRBJ2-7 genes, the complete variable region becomes NAGVMQNPRHLVRRRGQEARLRCSPMKGHSHVYWYRQLPEEGLKFMVYLQKENIIDESGMPKERFSAEFPKEGPSILRIQQVVRGDSAAYFCASSRGSQYEQYFGPGTRLTVT.